The rows below give T cell receptor beta chains drawn from one sample of a study of blood T cell repertoires in COVID-19. The method was immunoSEQ multiplex PCR; TCRdb's version includes in-frame clones alone and lacks a portion of them. The sample yields 200,000 to 250,000 clones, 90% seen once. The material sequenced was PBMCs or T cells enriched from blood (not recorded which). The receptors were sampled from a man aged 25-45 years who had been exposed to COVID-19. Each CDR3 is given with its conserved first and last residue. D genes are given only for firm matches. The size field is filled for only some rows; it gives once, few, many or a size class.

-	TRBJ1-3	-	TRBV5-6	CASSLEMVSSGNTIYF	TGTGCCAGCAGCTTGGAGATGGTGAGCTCTGGAAACACCATATATTTT
TRBD2	TRBJ2-5	-	TRBV7-6	CASSLAGGQETQYF	TGTGCCAGCAGCTTAGCGGGGGGGCAAGAGACCCAGTACTTC
-	TRBJ1-4	-	TRBV19	CATRLRATNEKLFF	TGTGCCACCAGACTGAGGGCAACTAATGAAAAACTGTTTTTT
TRBD2	TRBJ2-1	-	TRBV14	CASSYPGRGRYNEQFF	TGTGCCAGCAGCTACCCTGGGCGGGGGAGATACAATGAGCAGTTCTTC
-	TRBJ1-2	-	TRBV6-1	CASSERGSFGYTF	TGTGCCAGCAGTGAACGGGGGTCTTTTGGCTACACCTTC
TRBD2	TRBJ2-7	-	TRBV6-5	CASSYAAGGSYEQYF	TGTGCCAGCAGTTACGCGGCGGGGGGCTCCTACGAGCAGTACTTC
TRBD2	TRBJ2-5	once	TRBV2	CASGPPGGPLRRETQYF	TGTGCCAGCGGCCCTCCGGGGGGGCCTCTTCGAAGAGAGACCCAGTACTTC
-	TRBJ2-7	few	TRBV15	CATSRGQMGEQYF	TGTGCCACCAGCAGAGGACAGATGGGCGAGCAGTACTTC
-	TRBJ2-1	-	TRBV5-5	CASQDSYNEQFF	TGTGCCAGCCAGGACTCCTACAATGAGCAGTTCTTC
TRBD2	TRBJ2-7	-	TRBV15	CATSRDGGGGNEQYF	TGTGCCACCAGCAGAGACGGGGGGGGCGGGAACGAGCAGTACTTC
TRBD1	TRBJ2-2	-	TRBV7-9	CASSLVPGQGTGELFF	TGTGCCAGCAGCTTAGTGCCGGGACAGGGGACCGGGGAGCTGTTTTTT
TRBD2	TRBJ2-5	-	TRBV9	CASSRTSGGETQYF	TGTGCCAGCAGCCGGACTAGCGGGGGAGAGACCCAGTACTTC
-	TRBJ1-5	-	TRBV5-1	CASSLYSGSNQPQHF	TGCGCCAGCAGCTTATATAGCGGTAGCAATCAGCCCCAGCATTTT
TRBD2	TRBJ2-7	-	TRBV5-4	CASSSKTSGGQYF	TGTGCCAGCAGCTCTAAGACTAGCGGGGGGCAGTACTTC
-	TRBJ2-4	-	TRBV7-9	CASSPVGSQNIQYF	TGTGCCAGCAGCCCCGTGGGCAGCCAAAACATTCAGTACTTC
-	TRBJ2-7	-	TRBV6-2/TRBV6-3	CASSLGAVESYSYEQYF	TGTGCCAGCAGTCTCGGAGCAGTTGAGTCTTATTCCTACGAGCAGTACTTC
TRBD2	TRBJ2-1	-	TRBV5-1	CASSLASGGAVVQFF	TGCGCCAGCAGCTTGGCTAGCGGGGGGGCCGTGGTGCAGTTCTTC
TRBD1	TRBJ1-1	many	TRBV11-2	CASSFGTGLNTEAFF	TGTGCCAGCAGCTTCGGGACAGGACTAAACACTGAAGCTTTCTTT
-	TRBJ2-3	-	TRBV7-6	CASSRRSAWRGLTDTQYF	TGTGCCAGCAGTCGAAGGTCGGCATGGCGGGGGCTCACAGATACGCAGTATTTT
TRBD1	TRBJ1-5	-	TRBV2	CASSAGQGGGVWQPQHF	TGTGCCAGCAGTGCAGGGCAGGGGGGTGGTGTTTGGCAGCCCCAGCATTTT
-	TRBJ2-7	few	TRBV7-8	CASSPIPRGTYEQYF	TGTGCCAGCAGCCCGATCCCTAGGGGCACCTACGAGCAGTACTTC
TRBD1	TRBJ2-7	-	TRBV7-9	CASSSPGGQGHYEQYF	TGTGCCAGCAGCTCCCCAGGGGGACAGGGTCACTACGAGCAGTACTTC
-	TRBJ1-1	once	TRBV12-2	CASRLIQGARVTEAFF	TGTGCAAGTCGCTTAATACAGGGGGCGCGGGTCACTGAAGCTTTCTTT
-	TRBJ2-3	-	TRBV2	CASSEWMAAGDTQYF	TGTGCCAGCAGTGAATGGATGGCAGCGGGAGATACGCAGTATTTT
-	TRBJ1-1	-	TRBV7-9	CASSLRGMNTEAFF	TGTGCCAGCAGCTTACGGGGGATGAACACTGAAGCTTTCTTT
TRBD2	TRBJ2-5	-	TRBV2	CASSGIVSGGEETQYF	TGTGCCAGCTCGGGTATAGTTAGCGGGGGGGAGGAGACCCAGTACTTC